These 28 T cell receptor beta chains originate from one sample sequenced in a study of blood T cells in healthy people across ages. The second PCR ran roughly 7 to 12 cycles with a sample-barcoded 5' primer and J-beta primers. TCRdb itself ran the 5' RACE reads through MiXCR, one entry per CDR3 protein. This sample yields about 730,000 distinct CDR3 sequences, of which roughly 44% are seen a single time; 20% to 25% belongs to the top ten. The sequencing sample was made of blood. The source is a woman aged 60-70 years in good health.

In its sample, this clonotype was seen once. The chain combines TRBV6-1 with TRBJ2-1, with D tentatively TRBD2 (7 bases). The germline V gene has CDR1 MNHNS and CDR2 SASEGT. The CDR3 is 15 residues long. Trimming took 7 bases from V and 5 from J, leaving 18 bases between them. CDR3 in amino acids: CASTKERGGHNEQFF. In nucleotides, the CDR3 is TGTGCCAGCACTAAGGAGAGGGGGGGTCACAATGAGCAGTTCTTC.

The V gene is TRBV6-1, the J gene TRBJ2-6, with TRBD1 matching over 7 bases. V shed 5 bases, J shed 2 bases, and the junction held 6 bases outside the gene matches. CDR3 size: 16 residues. The germline gives CDR1 MNHNS, CDR2 SASEGT. CDR3 loop: CASSPDRAPGANVLTF. In DNA form, the CDR3 reads TGTGCCAGCAGTCCTGACAGGGCCCCTGGGGCCAACGTCCTGACTTTC.

The rearrangement uses TRBV12-3 or TRBV12-4 and TRBJ2-5; no clear D. The CDR3 covers 14 residues. V lost 5 bases, J lost 1 base, and 11 bases lay in between. The CDR3, as DNA: TGTGCCAGCAGTCGCTCGCCAGGCCAAGAGACCCAGTACTTC. Amino acids: CASSRSPGQETQYF.

As regards this clonotype: Possible read error: a much larger clone is one base away. This sequence joins TRBV4-3 and TRBJ1-4; D gene unclear. The CDR3 is 15 residues long. Germline-derived CDR1 and CDR2 are LGHNA and YSLEER. CDR3 sequence: CACSQELSQNEKLFF. The CDR3 DNA reads TGCGCCTGCAGCCAAGAATTAAGCCAGAATGAAAAACTGTTTTTT.

The V call is TRBV19, the J call TRBJ2-5; D uncertain. Germline V gene sequence: CDR1 LNHDA, CDR2 SQIVND (reference sequence). Trimming removed 5 bases at V and 11 bases at J, with 15 bases between. The CDR3 totals 12 residues. The CDR3, as DNA: TGTGCCAGTAGTGCCGGGTTGGGTGAGCAGTACTTC. Amino acid sequence: CASSAGLGEQYF.

The chain couples TRBV6-2 or TRBV6-3 to TRBJ2-1, with 14 bases identical to TRBD2. This CDR3 spans 16 amino acids. The J segment lost 6 bases and the V segment lost 6 bases, leaving 7 bases of the junction unmatched. The germline V gene encodes CDR1 MNHEY and CDR2 SVGEGT. The CDR3 nucleotides are TGTGCCAGCAGCCTCCGGACTAGCGGGAGGAGCAATGAGCAGTTCTTC. This encodes CASSLRTSGRSNEQFF.

The chain carries TRBV28 and TRBJ2-1; a possible D gene is TRBD2 (6 bases). Germline V lookup: CDR1 MDHEN, CDR2 SYDVKM. The CDR3 runs 16 residues. V dropped 7 bases and J dropped 4 bases, with 20 bases sitting between them. The CDR3 protein is CASNSLGGTQYNEQFF. DNA of the CDR3: TGTGCCAGCAATTCCCTCGGCGGGACGCAATACAATGAGCAGTTCTTC.

J is TRBJ2-4 and V is TRBV7-9; 8 positions match TRBD2. V was pared by 5 bases and J by 4 bases, with 4 bases of the junction left unmatched. Per the germline V gene, CDR1 is SEHNR and CDR2 is FQNEAQ (reference sequence). The CDR3 is 14 residues long. The CDR3 nucleotides read TGTGCCAGCAGCCACCGGGAGGGAAAAAACATTCAGTACTTC. Protein: CASSHREGKNIQYF.

V and J are TRBV6-5 and TRBJ2-3; D ambiguous. The CDR3 spans 14 residues. CDR1 is MNHEY and CDR2 is SVGAGI in the germline V gene. Between the trimmed V and J ends, which lost 4 bases and 2 bases, there was a span of 10 bases. The CDR3: CASSSSHLTDTQYF. The DNA of the CDR3 is TGTGCCAGCAGTTCCAGCCATCTCACAGATACGCAGTATTTT.

Points on this clonotype: A read error may be the cause here, since a much bigger clone is one base away. The rearrangement joins TRBV5-1 to TRBJ2-5; TRBD2 might be the D (5 bases). Trimming cost V 0 bases and J 5 bases, with 14 bases left between them. Germline V gene lookup returns CDR1 SGHRS and CDR2 YFSETQ. CDR3 length: 15 residues. This CDR3 is CASSLAAGGGETQYF. The CDR3, as DNA: TGCGCCAGCAGCTTGGCGGCAGGAGGTGGCGAGACCCAGTACTTC. The full variable domain, its missing parts supplied by reference TRBV5-1 and TRBJ2-5, is KAGVTQTPRYLIKTRGQQVTLSCSPISGHRSVSWYQQTPGQGLQFLFEYFSETQRNKGNFPGRFSGRQFSNSRSEMNVSTLELGDSALYLCASSLAAGGGETQYFGPGTRLLVL.

V is TRBV9 and J is TRBJ2-7; D gene uncertain. Trimming cost V 0 bases and J 6 bases, with 13 bases left between them. The CDR3 has 14 amino acids. Per the germline V gene, CDR1 is SGDLS and CDR2 is YYNGEE. This CDR3 reads CASSVGDALREQYF. The CDR3 DNA reads TGTGCCAGCAGCGTAGGAGACGCATTACGCGAGCAGTACTTC.

The chain recombines TRBV14 with TRBJ1-1; D gene unclear. The germline CDR1 and CDR2 sequences are SGHDN and FVKESK. V was trimmed by 0 bases and J by 5 bases, leaving 13 bases between them. This CDR3 is built from 15 residues. CDR3 residues: CASSQERREGTEAFF. The CDR3 bases are TGTGCCAGCAGCCAAGAACGCCGTGAAGGGACTGAAGCTTTCTTT.

This clonotype came up a few times. The chain uses TRBV6-6 and TRBJ2-5, with 8 bases identical to TRBD1. V lost 6 bases, J lost 3 bases, and 3 bases stayed unmatched. Germline assignment: CDR1 MNHNY and CDR2 SVGAGI (reference sequence). This CDR3 spans 13 amino acids. The CDR3 sequence is CASREQGEETQYF. As DNA, the CDR3 is TGTGCCAGCAGGGAACAGGGGGAAGAGACCCAGTACTTC.

The chain has TRBV20-1 and TRBJ2-7, with TRBD2 identical over 7 bases. J gave up 3 bases and V 3 bases, and 5 bases lay outside the gene matches. This CDR3 spans 13 amino acids. CDR1 and CDR2 from the germline V gene are DFQATT and SNEGSKA (reference sequence). CDR3 nucleotide sequence: TGCAGTGCTAGGGGGCGGGGGTACTACGAGCAGTACTTC. Amino acids: CSARGRGYYEQYF.

Note on this clonotype: This clone may be a read error of a much larger clone one base away. The CDR3 here is CANSLVRDKKNIQYF. DNA for the CDR3: TGTGCCAACAGCTTAGTCCGGGACAAAAAAAACATTCAGTACTTC. The genes are TRBV7-9 and TRBJ2-4; tentatively, D is TRBD1 (6 bases). Germline loops: CDR1 SEHNR, CDR2 FQNEAQ (reference sequence). The CDR3 loop spans 15 amino acids.

The chain is built from TRBV7-2 and TRBJ2-1; no definite D call. The CDR3 extends over 13 amino acids. Trimming removed 4 bases at V and 7 bases at J, with 11 bases between. The V gene's germline CDR1 is SGHTA and CDR2 FQGNSA. The CDR3, as DNA: TGTGCCAGCAGCTCGGCTTTGTATAATGAGCAGTTCTTC. It specifies CASSSALYNEQFF.

This clonotype turned up a few times. The chain links TRBV3-1 to TRBJ2-1, with 9 bases lining up with TRBD2. This CDR3 comprises 18 residues. The V gene end was trimmed by 5 bases and the J gene end by 5 bases; junction bases not matched to a gene: 16. Germline assignment: CDR1 LGHDT and CDR2 YNNKEL (reference sequence). The CDR3 bases are TGTGCCAGCAGCTTAATTGGGGGGACCGGGACTAGCCACAATGAGCAGTTCTTC. It specifies CASSLIGGTGTSHNEQFF.

This clonotype was picked up a small number of times. The genes are TRBV9 and TRBJ1-2; 7 nucleotides match TRBD1. The ends lost 4 bases at V and 2 bases at J; junction bases unmatched: 11. Germline V gene lookup returns CDR1 SGDLS and CDR2 YYNGEE. The CDR3 length is 16 residues. The CDR3 DNA follows: TGTGCCAGCAGCCCCCGACAGGGAGGGGGCAACTATGGCTACACCTTC. Translated: CASSPRQGGGNYGYTF.

The rearrangement joins TRBV12-3 or TRBV12-4 to TRBJ2-3, with TRBD1 matching 9 bases. The CDR3 runs 15 residues. V was clipped by 6 bases and J by 2 bases; unmatched bases: 6. CDR3 protein: CASRRGQGNTDTQYF. DNA of the CDR3: TGTGCCAGCAGACGAGGACAGGGGAACACAGATACGCAGTATTTT.

There are a few counts of this clonotype. The rearrangement joins TRBV20-1 to TRBJ1-2; D call uncertain. Germline V lookup: CDR1 DFQATT, CDR2 SNEGSKA (reference sequence). V lost 5 bases, J lost 7 bases, and 14 bases lay in between. There are 12 residues in the CDR3. The CDR3 nucleotides read TGCAGTGCTCCCCGGGTGGGTTTTGGCTACACCTTC. Its protein is CSAPRVGFGYTF.

The chain is built from TRBV11-3 and TRBJ2-1; tentatively, D is TRBD2 (7 bases). V was trimmed by 1 base and J by 7 bases, leaving 17 bases between them. From germline, CDR1 is SGHNT and CDR2 YENEEA. The CDR3 contains 16 residues. The chain's CDR3 is CASSLGGGGPINEQFF. The CDR3 region has the DNA TGTGCCAGCAGCTTAGGAGGGGGAGGGCCGATTAATGAGCAGTTCTTC.

The genes are TRBV7-9 and TRBJ1-1, with 7 bases aligning to TRBD1. The CDR3 sequence is 13 residues long. Germline lookup yields CDR1 SEHNR and CDR2 FQNEAQ (reference sequence). V was clipped by 3 bases and J by 4 bases; unmatched bases: 2. CDR3 loop: CASSFDRVTEAFF. CDR3 DNA: TGTGCCAGCAGCTTTGACAGGGTCACTGAAGCTTTCTTT. The variable domain in full, with the rest retrieved from reference TRBV7-9 and TRBJ1-1, is DTGVSQNPRHKITKRGQNVTFRCDPISEHNRLYWYRQTLGQGPEFLTYFQNEAQLEKSRLLSDRFSAERPKGSFSTLEIQRTEQGDSAMYLCASSFDRVTEAFFGQGTRLTVV.

The chain employs TRBV5-1 and TRBJ2-5, with D unclear. V lost 4 bases and J 0 bases, leaving 10 bases between the germline ends. The CDR3 totals 14 residues. Germline V lookup: CDR1 SGHRS, CDR2 YFSETQ. Here the CDR3 reads CASSRFGNQETQYF. In nucleotides, the CDR3 is TGCGCCAGCAGCAGGTTCGGCAACCAAGAGACCCAGTACTTC.

Worth noting for this clonotype: A much larger clone differs from this one at a single base, so this may be a read error. The chain combines TRBV6-5 with TRBJ2-1; maybe TRBD2 (6 bases). The CDR3 sequence is 15 residues long. Germline CDR1 reads MNHEY; CDR2 reads SVGAGI. The CDR3 nucleotides read TGTGCCAGCAGTTCCGGAGGGCTGCGTCATAATGAGCAGTTATTC. This sequence encodes CASSSGGLRHNEQLF.

As concerns this clonotype: Compared with germline, one end of the junction differs, possibly owing to a read error. This chain uses TRBV10-3 with TRBJ2-1; 7 bases are a match to TRBD2. The CDR3 length is 15 residues. Germline CDR1 reads ENHRY; CDR2 reads SYGVKD. The CDR3, as DNA: TGTGCCATCGGTGAGTCGGGGGGATCCTACAATGAGCAGTTCTTC. Residues: CAIGESGGSYNEQFF.

This clonotype was observed once. A read error may account for a junction end that differs from germline. The gene calls are TRBV9 and TRBJ2-1; 8 bases fit TRBD2. The germline V gene encodes CDR1 SGDLS and CDR2 YYNGEE. The CDR3 totals 13 residues. CDR3 nucleotides: TGTGCCAGCAGCGTAGTCGGGGGGGATGAGCGGTTCTTC. The encoded protein is CASSVVGGDERFF.

The chain recombines TRBV18 with TRBJ1-6; D call uncertain. In germline, CDR1 is KGHSH, CDR2 LQKENI. The CDR3 has 15 amino acids. V was trimmed by 6 bases and J by 8 bases, leaving 17 bases between them. The CDR3 nucleotides read TGTGCCAGCTCCCCCATGCCGCCCGTCGATTCACCCCTCCACTTT. Translation: CASSPMPPVDSPLHF.

V is TRBV20-1 and J is TRBJ2-4; TRBD1 aligns across 10 bases. This CDR3 contains 14 residues. V shed 4 bases and J 13 bases; nucleotides not matched to a gene: 13. CDR1 and CDR2 (germline): DFQATT, SNEGSKA (reference sequence). CDR3 protein: CSATGTGDSYAQYF. The CDR3 DNA sequence: TGCAGTGCTACCGGGACAGGGGACTCCTACGCGCAGTACTTC.